This T cell receptor beta chain originates from a study of molecular identifiers for immune sequencing clone quantification. This clonotype was recorded many times. CDR3 length equals 11 residues. The V gene's germline CDR1 is GTSNPN and CDR2 SVGIG (reference sequence). The V gene lost 1 base and the J gene lost 7 bases, with 8 bases spanning the gap. TCRdb fed the PCR reads into MiXCR, producing one record per CDR3 protein. The sample includes more than 450,000 distinct CDR3 sequences, around a fifth of them seen just once. The chain is built from TRBV30 and TRBJ2-7; possible D gene TRBD1, 6 bases. Material: naive CD8+ T cells from blood, with Jurkat cell RNA spiked in. Subset noted: FACS-sorted CD8+CD4-CCR7+CD45RA+ naive T cells. The clonotype was recovered from a human donor in good health. Some libraries in this study had Jurkat cell RNA spiked in. The CDR3 protein is CAWSARGEQYF. The CDR3 DNA reads TGTGCCTGGAGTGCCAGGGGAGAGCAGTACTTC.